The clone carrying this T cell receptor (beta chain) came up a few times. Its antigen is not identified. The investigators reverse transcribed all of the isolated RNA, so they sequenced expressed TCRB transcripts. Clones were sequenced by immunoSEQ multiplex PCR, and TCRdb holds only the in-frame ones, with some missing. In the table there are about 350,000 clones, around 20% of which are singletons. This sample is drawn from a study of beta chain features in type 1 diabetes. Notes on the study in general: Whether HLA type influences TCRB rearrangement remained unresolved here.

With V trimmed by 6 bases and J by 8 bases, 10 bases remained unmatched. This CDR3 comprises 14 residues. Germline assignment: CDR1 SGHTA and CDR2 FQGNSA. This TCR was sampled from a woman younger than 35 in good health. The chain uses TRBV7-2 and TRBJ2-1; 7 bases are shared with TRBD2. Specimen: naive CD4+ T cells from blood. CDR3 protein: CASRTGGVFHEQFF. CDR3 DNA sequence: TGTGCCAGCAGAACTGGGGGGGTGTTCCATGAGCAGTTCTTC.